The 13 T cell receptor beta chains in this list originate from one sample, sequenced in a study of cytomegalovirus exposure and HLA in healthy donors. PCR was performed using 60 Vbeta and 13 Jbeta primers. Measured with immunoSEQ multiplex PCR; TCRdb has only the in-frame clones, and not every one. The table records fewer than 250,000 clones, more than 60% of them present only once. The sequencing input was PBMCs. These receptors all come from a man aged 35-49 years in good health and CMV-seronegative.

The genes are TRBV15 and TRBJ2-5; D may be TRBD2 (5 bases). Trimming cost V 6 bases and J 11 bases, with 16 bases left between them. The CDR3 totals 12 residues. Germline V lookup: CDR1 LNHNV, CDR2 YYDKDF (reference sequence). CDR3 DNA sequence: TGTGCCACCAGTACTCCGGGTGGGGAGCAGTACTTC. This sequence encodes CATSTPGGEQYF.

This clone was seen just once. The chain is built from TRBV5-1 and TRBJ2-7; TRBD1 matches 10 bases. The CDR3 length is 15 residues. Germline V gene sequence: CDR1 SGHRS, CDR2 YFSETQ. V lost 4 bases to trimming and J lost 4 bases; unmatched junction nucleotides: 8. Here the CDR3 DNA reads TGCGCCAGCAGCCTAGGGGACAGGGGAGGGTACGAGCAGTACTTC. Its translation is CASSLGDRGGYEQYF.

The J gene is TRBJ2-1, the V gene TRBV30, with 7 bases identical to TRBD2. Germline V gene sequence: CDR1 GTSNPN, CDR2 SVGIG (reference sequence). V gave up 2 bases and J gave up 7 bases; unmatched junction bases: 11. The CDR3 is 15 amino acids. CDR3 amino acids: CAWSQNGAGGNEQFF. Written as DNA, the CDR3 is TGTGCCTGGAGTCAGAATGGGGCCGGGGGGAATGAGCAGTTCTTC. Looking up the rest from reference TRBV30 and TRBJ2-1 gives the full variable domain: SQTIHQWPATLVQPVGSPLSLECTVEGTSNPNLYWYRQAAGRGLQLLFYSVGIGQISSEVPQNLSASRPQDRQFILSSKKLLLSDSGFYLCAWSQNGAGGNEQFFGPGTRLTVL.

The chain joins TRBV4-3 to TRBJ1-1; perhaps TRBD1 as D (6 bases). This CDR3 region has 19 residues. In germline, CDR1 is LGHNA, CDR2 YSLEER. Deletions cut 1 base from V and 0 bases from J, with 21 bases between. CDR3 sequence reads: CASSQGYPGGAGLNTEAFF. The CDR3 DNA sequence: TGCGCCAGCAGCCAAGGCTATCCCGGGGGGGCAGGACTGAACACTGAAGCTTTCTTT.

The chain has TRBV19 and TRBJ2-6; D is perhaps TRBD1 (6 bases). Between the trimmed V and J ends, which lost 6 bases and 4 bases, there was a span of 13 bases. Per germline, CDR1 LNHDA and CDR2 SQIVND (reference sequence). The CDR3 is 15 residues long. DNA for the CDR3: TGTGCCAGTAGCGCAGGGGACGTCGGGGCCAACGTCCTGACTTTC. Its protein product is CASSAGDVGANVLTF.

This chain links TRBV28 with TRBJ2-7; D is possibly TRBD1 (6 bases). CDR3 size: 12 residues. Germline values: CDR1 MDHEN, CDR2 SYDVKM. V was trimmed by 4 bases and J by 2 bases, leaving 6 bases between them. CDR3 nucleotides: TGTGCCAGCAGTTGGACAGCCTACGAGCAGTACTTC. The encoded protein is CASSWTAYEQYF.

The chain combines TRBV5-6 with TRBJ2-1; 10 bases agree with TRBD2. This CDR3 contains 16 residues. After removal of 0 bases from V and 2 bases from J, the junction contained 2 bases not matched to a gene. Germline V lookup: CDR1 SGHDT, CDR2 YYEEEE. CDR3 sequence reads: CASSLGLAGAYNEQFF. The CDR3 nucleotides are TGTGCCAGCAGCTTGGGGCTAGCGGGGGCCTACAATGAGCAGTTCTTC.

The V call is TRBV5-6, the J call TRBJ2-2, with 10 positions matching TRBD1. Trimming at V came to 4 bases and at J to 2 bases, leaving 5 bases not matched to a gene. CDR3 size: 16 residues. Germline V CDR1 and CDR2: SGHDT, YYEEEE. The CDR3 protein is CASSGGTGANTGELFF. CDR3 DNA: TGTGCCAGCAGCGGCGGGACAGGGGCTAACACCGGGGAGCTGTTTTTT.

The chain links TRBV11-2 to TRBJ1-2; tentative D call: TRBD1 (5 bases). Trimming cost V 2 bases and J 3 bases, with 13 bases left between them. The germline gives CDR1 SGHAT, CDR2 FQNNGV. The CDR3 extends over 15 amino acids. Here the CDR3 reads CASSLTSGEYYGYTF. The CDR3 DNA follows: TGTGCCAGCAGCTTAACTTCGGGGGAGTACTATGGCTACACCTTC.

This chain uses TRBV4-1 with TRBJ2-5; TRBD2 matches at 10 bases. This CDR3 spans 17 amino acids. Per the germline V gene, CDR1 is MGHRA and CDR2 is YSYEKL. Germline trimming cut 2 bases from V and 4 bases from J; bases unmatched to any gene: 10. This CDR3 reads CASSQRASGSTGETQYF. CDR3 bases: TGCGCCAGCAGCCAACGGGCTAGCGGGAGTACGGGAGAGACCCAGTACTTC.

This rearrangement joins TRBV6-6 to TRBJ1-3, with a possible D match to TRBD1 (5 bases). This CDR3 is 15 amino acids long. V was clipped by 4 bases and J by 6 bases, with 16 bases between them. CDR1 and CDR2 (germline): MNHNY, SVGAGI (reference sequence). This CDR3 reads CASSSPRGGENTIYF. The DNA for the CDR3 is TGTGCCAGCAGTTCCCCCCGGGGGGGGGAAAACACCATATATTTT.

As concerns this clone: Relative to the germline gene, one junction end is altered; a read error may explain this. The gene calls are TRBV7-9 and TRBJ1-5; D gene ambiguous. The CDR3 contains 14 residues. Looked up from germline, CDR1 is SEHNR and CDR2 is FQNEAQ (reference sequence). CDR3 sequence (DNA): TGTTCCAGCAGCTTAGATACACACAATCAGCCCCAGCATTTT. Translating it yields CSSSLDTHNQPQHF. Full variable domain (outside the CDR3, taken from reference TRBV7-9 and TRBJ1-5): DTGVSQNPRHKITKRGQNVTFRCDPISEHNRLYWYRQTLGQGPEFLTYFQNEAQLEKSRLLSDRFSAERPKGSFSTLEIQRTEQGDSAMYLCSSSLDTHNQPQHFGDGTRLSIL.

V is TRBV30 and J is TRBJ2-1; D unresolved. The CDR3 length is 13 residues. The V and J ends lost 0 bases and 4 bases respectively, with 7 bases between them. Germline-derived CDR1 and CDR2 are GTSNPN and SVGIG (reference sequence). CDR3 sequence (DNA): TGTGCCTGGAGTGTAACCGGTTACAATGAGCAGTTCTTC. Its translation: CAWSVTGYNEQFF.